Below are 28 T cell receptor beta chains sequenced from a single sample in a study of cytotoxic CD8 clonotypes in ibrutinib-treated CLL. The data were produced by immunoSEQ multiplex PCR, yet TCRdb's version contains in-frame clones alone and is incomplete. The table shows some 8,000 clones, with roughly 84% occurring only once. Sequencing used PBMCs, obtained before ibrutinib treatment. The receptors come from a human donor with chronic lymphocytic leukemia.

This clone has more than one count but fewer than ten. The chain is built from TRBV7-2 and TRBJ1-5; 7 bases are shared with TRBD1. V shed 5 bases, J shed 6 bases, and the junction held 10 bases outside the gene matches. This CDR3 is 15 amino acids long. The germline CDR1 and CDR2 sequences are SGHTA and FQGNSA. In nucleotides, the CDR3 is TGTGCCAGCAGCCGTACGACAGGGAGAAGTCAGCCCCAGCATTTT. Residues: CASSRTTGRSQPQHF.

The CDR3 reads CASSLESGTGRETQYF. The CDR3 bases are TGTGCCAGCAGCTTAGAGTCGGGGACAGGGAGAGAGACCCAGTACTTC. V is TRBV7-2 and J is TRBJ2-5; 9 nucleotides align to TRBD1. Germline V gene sequence: CDR1 SGHTA, CDR2 FQGNSA. This CDR3 is built from 16 residues. After removal of 1 base from V and 4 bases from J, the junction contained 7 bases not matched to a gene.

The chain has TRBV28 and TRBJ1-5; 10 bases fit TRBD1. This CDR3 region has 15 residues. Germline CDR1 MDHEN, CDR2 SYDVKM. V lost 3 bases and J lost 2; bases outside the gene matches: 1. Written as DNA, the CDR3 is TGTGCCAGCAGTTTGGGGACAGGGGGCAATCAGCCCCAGCATTTT. It codes for CASSLGTGGNQPQHF.

This chain joins TRBV27 and TRBJ2-1; 7 bases line up with TRBD2. V gave up 5 bases and J gave up 7 bases; unmatched junction bases: 17. The CDR3 totals 17 residues. The germline V gene encodes CDR1 MNHEY and CDR2 SMNVEV (reference sequence). This chain's CDR3 is CASSRTGTTFSRNEQFF. CDR3 nucleotides: TGTGCCAGCAGTAGGACCGGGACTACCTTCTCTAGGAATGAGCAGTTCTTC.

A few counts support this clone. The chain carries TRBV6-6 and TRBJ2-2; 7 positions match TRBD1. This CDR3 comprises 16 residues. In germline, CDR1 is MNHNY, CDR2 SVGAGI (reference sequence). V lost 2 bases, J lost 4 bases, and 7 bases stayed unmatched. CDR3 residues: CASSYGRGGSTGELFF. Here the CDR3 DNA reads TGTGCCAGCAGTTACGGCAGAGGGGGCAGCACCGGGGAGCTGTTTTTT.

The V gene is TRBV28, the J gene TRBJ2-7; D gene unclear. V gave up 2 bases and J gave up 1 base, with 6 bases separating them. The germline CDR1 and CDR2 sequences are MDHEN and SYDVKM. The length of the CDR3 is 13 residues. CDR3 sequence (DNA): TGTGCCAGCAGTTTAAGAATTTCCTACGAGCAGTACTTC. Amino acid sequence: CASSLRISYEQYF.

V gene TRBV7-2 combines with J gene TRBJ2-1, with a weak D call TRBD2 (5 bases). The CDR3 totals 14 residues. CDR1 and CDR2 from the germline V gene are SGHTA and FQGNSA. The ends were cut back, 5 bases at V and 6 bases at J, with 14 bases in the middle. This CDR3 reads CASSISVEVNEQFF. The CDR3 DNA is TGTGCCAGCAGCATCTCCGTGGAGGTCAATGAGCAGTTCTTC.

This chain links TRBV7-3 with TRBJ2-5; TRBD1 might be the D (5 bases). CDR1 SGHTA and CDR2 FQGTGA come from the germline V gene. The CDR3 runs 15 residues. V was pared by 5 bases and J by 2 bases, with 15 bases between. CDR3 sequence: CASSHWTTDQETQYF. The CDR3, as DNA: TGTGCCAGCAGCCACTGGACAACGGATCAAGAGACCCAGTACTTC.

This clone was found once. The chain joins TRBV5-5 to TRBJ1-1, with a possible D match to TRBD1 (6 bases). Looked up from germline, CDR1 is SGHKS and CDR2 is YYEKEE (reference sequence). The CDR3 length is 16 residues. V was pared by 2 bases and J by 4 bases, with 18 bases between. The CDR3 region is CASSFIWDNLGTEAFF. The CDR3 nucleotides are TGTGCCAGCAGCTTCATTTGGGACAACCTTGGCACTGAAGCTTTCTTT. Complete variable domain (other parts from reference TRBV5-5 and TRBJ1-1): DAGVTQSPTHLIKTRGQQVTLRCSPISGHKSVSWYQQVLGQGPQFIFQYYEKEERGRGNFPDRFSARQFPNYSSELNVNALLLGDSALYLCASSFIWDNLGTEAFFGQGTRLTVV.

The genes are TRBV5-1 and TRBJ2-7; 10 nucleotides line up with TRBD1. Per germline, CDR1 SGHRS and CDR2 YFSETQ. CDR3 size: 13 residues. V gave up 5 bases and J gave up 2 bases; unmatched junction bases: 1. The CDR3 DNA reads as TGCGCCAGCAGAGGGACAGGGGCCTACGAGCAGTACTTC. This translates into CASRGTGAYEQYF.

The genes are TRBV5-6 and TRBJ2-7, with D perhaps TRBD1 (5 bases). The CDR3 runs 14 residues. V was pared by 1 base and J by 1 base, with 9 bases between. In germline, CDR1 is SGHDT, CDR2 YYEEEE. CDR3 region: CASSLKPGSYEQYF. The CDR3 region has the DNA TGTGCCAGCAGCTTGAAGCCAGGGTCCTACGAGCAGTACTTC.

The V and J genes are TRBV30 and TRBJ1-2, with 7 bases aligning to TRBD1. The trim removed 3 bases at V and 6 bases at J, leaving 19 bases unmatched. Germline V lookup: CDR1 GTSNPN, CDR2 SVGIG (reference sequence). This CDR3 has 17 residues. The CDR3 spells CAWRGGQSATLLNGYTF. In nucleotides, the CDR3 is TGTGCCTGGAGGGGGGGACAGAGCGCCACCCTTCTCAATGGCTACACCTTC.

The chain combines TRBV2 with TRBJ1-1; 8 bases map to TRBD1. CDR3 length: 13 amino acids. Looked up from germline, CDR1 is SNHLY and CDR2 is FYNNEI. With 8 bases clipped from V and 0 bases from J, the junction kept 2 bases outside the gene matches. The CDR3 DNA reads TGTGCCAGCGGACAGGGATTGAACACTGAAGCTTTCTTT. Protein product: CASGQGLNTEAFF. Supplemented by reference TRBV2 and TRBJ1-1, the full variable domain reads EPEVTQTPSHQVTQMGQEVILRCVPISNHLYFYWYRQILGQKVEFLVSFYNNEISEKSEIFDDQFSVERPDGSNFTLKIRSTKLEDSAMYFCASGQGLNTEAFFGQGTRLTVV.

V usage is TRBV15 and J usage is TRBJ1-1, with a possible D match to TRBD1 (6 bases). V shed 0 bases and J shed 5 bases, with 7 bases lying between them. CDR1 and CDR2 (germline): LNHNV, YYDKDF (reference sequence). The CDR3 runs 13 residues. The CDR3 nucleotides read TGTGCCACCAGCAGAGACAGGGGAACTGAAGCTTTCTTT. Protein sequence: CATSRDRGTEAFF. Combining the CDR3 with reference TRBV15 and TRBJ1-1 gives the whole variable domain DAMVIQNPRYQVTQFGKPVTLSCSQTLNHNVMYWYQQKSSQAPKLLFHYYDKDFNNEADTPDNFQSRRPNTSFCFLDIRSPGLGDTAMYLCATSRDRGTEAFFGQGTRLTVV.

The chain uses TRBV7-8 and TRBJ2-5; possibly TRBD1 or TRBD2 for D (6 bases each). V gave up 1 base and J gave up 5 bases, with 17 bases separating them. This CDR3 comprises 16 residues. Germline V gene sequence: CDR1 SGHVS, CDR2 FQNEAQ. CDR3: CASSLGGTRAVETQYF. The CDR3 DNA is TGTGCCAGCAGCTTAGGCGGGACACGTGCGGTGGAGACCCAGTACTTC.

The V gene is TRBV7-3, the J gene TRBJ2-2; D unclear. There are 12 residues in the CDR3. CDR1 is SGHTA, CDR2 FQGTGA, per germline. V dropped 1 base and J dropped 3 bases, with 0 bases sitting between them. The CDR3 coding sequence is TGTGCCAGCAGCTTAAACACCGGGGAGCTGTTTTTT. Translating it yields CASSLNTGELFF.

This rearrangement joins TRBV5-1 to TRBJ2-5; maybe TRBD1 (6 bases). The CDR3 spans 14 residues. V shed 4 bases and J shed 10 bases, with 20 bases lying between them. CDR1 is SGHRS and CDR2 is YFSETQ in the germline V gene. CDR3 DNA: TGCGCCAGCAGCGGTTGGGGGCCCGCGTATGGCCAGTACTTC. As protein: CASSGWGPAYGQYF.

V usage is TRBV29-1 and J usage is TRBJ1-1, with 7 positions matching TRBD1. From germline, CDR1 is SQVTM and CDR2 ANQGSEA. This CDR3 region has 11 residues. V lost 6 bases and J lost 6; bases outside the gene matches: 4. This CDR3 is CSVGQGAEAFF. CDR3 DNA sequence: TGCAGCGTCGGTCAGGGGGCTGAAGCTTTCTTT.

The chain couples TRBV29-1 to TRBJ1-1; no clear D gene. This CDR3 comprises 13 residues. Germline V CDR1 and CDR2: SQVTM, ANQGSEA. V lost 2 bases and J 4 bases, leaving 11 bases between the germline ends. The CDR3 loop reads CSVENRRGTEAFF. The CDR3 DNA follows: TGCAGCGTTGAAAACAGACGGGGCACTGAAGCTTTCTTT.

V and J are TRBV7-2 and TRBJ2-3; D remains ambiguous. The CDR3 length is 14 residues. With 2 bases removed from V and 1 base from J, the gap between germline ends came to 7 bases. CDR1 and CDR2 (germline): SGHTA, FQGNSA. The CDR3 coding sequence is TGTGCCAGCAGCTTAAATGGTCGCACAGATACGCAGTATTTT. This translates into CASSLNGRTDTQYF.

J is TRBJ2-4 and V is TRBV7-9; D not certain. Germline lookup yields CDR1 SEHNR and CDR2 FQNEAQ (reference sequence). V shed 5 bases and J shed 5 bases, with 13 bases lying between them. This CDR3 region has 14 residues. The CDR3 here is CASSLPLVENIQYF. In DNA form, the CDR3 reads TGTGCCAGCAGCCTCCCCCTAGTTGAAAACATTCAGTACTTC. The whole variable domain, filled in from reference TRBV7-9 and TRBJ2-4, reads DTGVSQNPRHKITKRGQNVTFRCDPISEHNRLYWYRQTLGQGPEFLTYFQNEAQLEKSRLLSDRFSAERPKGSFSTLEIQRTEQGDSAMYLCASSLPLVENIQYFGAGTRLSVL.

The V gene is TRBV10-3, the J gene TRBJ2-7, with D tentatively TRBD1 (5 bases). CDR1 ENHRY and CDR2 SYGVKD come from the germline V gene. The CDR3 has 12 amino acids. V was trimmed by 7 bases and J by 1 base, leaving 8 bases between them. In nucleotides, the CDR3 is TGTGCCATCAAGGGGCAGTCCTACGAGCAGTACTTC. Translating it yields CAIKGQSYEQYF.

The chain has TRBV6-5 and TRBJ2-2; D is unclear. The CDR3 has 14 amino acids. Germline CDR1 reads MNHEY; CDR2 reads SVGAGI. The V gene lost 2 bases and the J gene lost 7 bases, with 11 bases spanning the gap. DNA for the CDR3: TGTGCCAGCAGTTACCCGGGTTTGGGCGGGGAGCTGTTTTTT. Encoded protein: CASSYPGLGGELFF.

For this clone: One junction end disagrees with the germline gene, perhaps due to a read error. The chain combines TRBV7-9 with TRBJ2-3; 10 bases map to TRBD2. Germline CDR1 reads SEHNR; CDR2 reads FQNEAQ (reference sequence). CDR3 length: 16 amino acids. CDR3 loop: CASRFQLAGASDTQYF. CDR3 sequence (DNA): TGTGCCAGCCGCTTCCAGCTAGCGGGAGCGTCAGATACGCAGTATTTT.

The chain carries TRBV19 and TRBJ1-3; no clear D. This CDR3 has 15 amino acids. Trimming removed 5 bases at V and 0 bases at J, with 11 bases between. CDR1 is LNHDA, CDR2 SQIVND, per germline (reference sequence). CDR3: CASSEAPRSGNTIYF. CDR3 bases: TGTGCCAGTAGTGAGGCCCCCCGCTCTGGAAACACCATATATTTT.

The chain is built from TRBV6-8 and TRBJ1-5; D is uncertain. The CDR3 covers 11 residues. With 7 bases removed from V and 12 bases from J, the gap between germline ends came to 13 bases. The germline CDR1 and CDR2 sequences are MNHGY and SAAAGT. CDR3 residues: CASKTGSLQHF. For the CDR3, the DNA is TGTGCCAGCAAAACGGGAAGCCTCCAGCATTTT.

This clone was seen once. The J gene is TRBJ2-2, the V gene TRBV6-4; D gene uncertain. This CDR3 is 15 amino acids long. Germline-derived CDR1 and CDR2 are MRHNA and SNTAGT. V was cut by 0 bases and J by 1 base, with 6 bases left in between. CDR3 amino acids: CASSDSSVNTGELFF. The CDR3 bases are TGTGCCAGCAGTGACTCATCAGTGAACACCGGGGAGCTGTTTTTT.

The chain combines TRBV19 with TRBJ2-7; 10 nucleotides line up with TRBD1. Germline CDR1 and CDR2: LNHDA and SQIVND (reference sequence). The CDR3 contains 20 residues. J lost 4 bases, V lost 5 bases, and 23 bases had no gene match. The CDR3 DNA reads as TGTGCCAGTAGTTTGTCCCACGGTTCGGCCAGACAGGGGGCGTTATACGAGCAGTACTTC. Translating gives CASSLSHGSARQGALYEQYF.